This record looks at one T cell receptor beta chain sequence and its context. The antigen remains unidentified. This sample was included in a study of cytomegalovirus exposure and HLA in healthy donors. Study-wide findings and caveats: The productive fraction for most TCR beta V segments was about 87% or about 30% in an earlier analysis. Presence/absence analyses supposed approximately even sequencing depth among donors. Later analysis showed most CMV-associated TCR beta chains appearing HLA-restricted.

Primers for the PCR totalled 60 Vbeta and 13 Jbeta. Some clones are missing from TCRdb's copy, which holds only in-frame ones; the method was immunoSEQ multiplex PCR. This sample lists 200,000 to 250,000 clones; its ten largest clones have roughly 0.98%. From germline, CDR1 is LGHNT and CDR2 FRNRAP. Trimming left V 8 bases short and J 1 base short, with 17 bases between. The length of the CDR3 is 16 residues. This chain uses TRBV12-5 with TRBJ2-2, with D tentatively TRBD2 (6 bases). The sample comprised PBMCs. This sequence originates from a woman in her 30s in good health and CMV-seropositive. CDR3 loop: CASTVLTSGNTGELFF. In DNA, the CDR3 is TGTGCTAGTACCGTTTTGACTAGTGGGAACACCGGGGAGCTGTTTTTT.